This T cell receptor (beta chain) emerged from a study of cytomegalovirus exposure and HLA in healthy donors. This PCR relied on a set of 60 Vbeta primers and 13 Jbeta primers. Produced via immunoSEQ multiplex PCR; TCRdb's table is partial and in-frame only. The sample includes 200,000 to 250,000 clones, approximately 68% of them seen just once. The CDR3 spans 13 residues. V was clipped by 4 bases and J by 12 bases; unmatched bases: 11. CDR1 and CDR2 (germline): SQVTM, ANQGSEA. The sequencing sample was made of PBMCs. This TCR was sampled from a woman in her thirties in good health and CMV-seronegative. The gene calls are TRBV29-1 and TRBJ1-4; 7 nucleotides line up with TRBD1. The CDR3 loop reads CSVVEGTAGELFF. The CDR3 DNA is TGCAGCGTTGTAGAAGGGACAGCTGGGGAACTGTTTTTT. Together with reference TRBV29-1 and TRBJ1-4, the CDR3 gives the full variable domain: SAVISQKPSRDICQRGTSLTIQCQVDSQVTMMFWYRQQPGQSLTLIATANQGSEATYESGFVIDKFPISRPNLTFSTLTVSNMSPEDSSIYLCSVVEGTAGELFFGSGTQLSVL.